This TCR beta chain was retrieved from a study of molecular identifiers for immune sequencing clone quantification. Study-level points and caveats: A shared barcode on identical TCR molecules could lead to underestimated sizes for highly expanded clones.

Naive CD8 T cells, phenotype CD8+CD4-CCR7+CD45RA+, were sorted. Remarks on this clonotype: No antigen is known for it.

Trimming cost V 6 bases and J 4 bases; bases outside gene matches: 9. This CDR3 spans 17 amino acids. Germline CDR1 and CDR2: MNHEY and SVGEGT. It was with previously described methods and listed TCR primers that bulk TCR libraries were made. TCRdb reprocessed the PCR reads via MiXCR and lists one record per CDR3 protein. Of about 320,000 distinct CDR3 sequences in the sample, roughly a quarter are singletons; the top ten hold about 0.73%. The chain recombines TRBV6-2 or TRBV6-3 with TRBJ2-1; 13 nucleotides agree with TRBD2. This TCR was sampled from a human donor in good health. Some libraries in this study had Jurkat cell RNA spiked in. Sequenced material: naive CD8+ T cells from blood, with Jurkat cell RNA spiked in. Subset reported: FACS-sorted CD8+CD4-CCR7+CD45RA+ naive T cells. The CDR3 DNA follows: TGTGCCAGCAGCGATACGACTAGCGGGGGGCTATACAATGAGCAGTTCTTC. Its protein product is CASSDTTSGGLYNEQFF.